The TCR beta chain described here comes from a study of cytomegalovirus exposure and HLA in healthy donors. Study-level background: Most donors, roughly 82% of approximately 400 genotyped, fell in the Caucasian-associated ancestry cluster. Whole-study findings and limits: TCR beta sequences reportedly predicted most subjects' HLA-A and HLA-B alleles accurately.

In the PCR, 60 Vbeta and 13 Jbeta primers were used. In the original processing: Roughly 80 million unique TCR beta chains, roughly 10 million shared, were counted in a later analysis. Assay used: immunoSEQ multiplex PCR; TCRdb lists only in-frame clones, some missing. The V and J calls and clone size are taken from that table; D and trimming were inferred from the DNA. The sample lists about 210,000 clones; roughly 83% were seen once. The CDR3 has 16 residues. Germline V gene sequence: CDR1 MNHEY, CDR2 SMNVEV (reference sequence). V lost 4 bases to trimming and J lost 0 bases; unmatched junction nucleotides: 8. With respect to this clone: Antigen: not known.

Nominally healthy donors provided the samples, though records likely missed some immune exposures. The chain uses TRBV27 and TRBJ1-1, with TRBD1 matching 7 bases. The sequencing sample was made of PBMCs. This TCR came from a male donor in good health and CMV-seropositive. The chain's CDR3 is CASSYLQQGMNTEAFF. The CDR3 region has the DNA TGTGCCAGCAGTTACCTTCAACAGGGGATGAACACTGAAGCTTTCTTT.